One and the same sample provided the 26 T cell receptor beta chains below, sequenced in a study of T cell clonality in common variable immunodeficiency. Regarding the study as a whole: Common variable immunodeficiency TCR beta sequences reportedly had fewer deletions and N-nucleotide insertions.

Profiling relied on immunoSEQ multiplex PCR, and the TCRdb table lists in-frame clones only, not all of them. The sample counts some 16,000 clones, none seen once; the ten largest own 13% to 15%. Which antigens these TCRs recognize remains unknown. The material sequenced was peripheral blood mononuclear cells. The source is a human donor with common variable immunodeficiency.

Concerning this clone: The read gets to within 3 residues of the CDR3 end, and the germline J gene fills in the rest. This chain connects TRBV18 to TRBJ2-5; TRBD2 matches 7 bases. The V gene's germline CDR1 is KGHSH and CDR2 LQKENI. The CDR3 runs to 15 residues. Unmatched junction bases numbered 6, after V lost 0 bases and J lost 5 bases. CDR3 in amino acids: CASSPPGGARETQYF. CDR3 DNA (partial): TGTGCCAGCTCACCACCGGGAGGGGCAAGGGAGACC.

This clone was counted between two and nine times. The CDR3 end is not reached by the read, which stops 3 residues before it; the germline J gene fills it in. The chain couples TRBV2 to TRBJ1-1; no clear D gene. The CDR3 extends over 11 amino acids. From germline, CDR1 is SNHLY and CDR2 FYNNEI. The CDR3 bases that were read are TGTGCCAGCAGTGAGGCAGGAGAA. Protein sequence: CASSEAGE. The full CDR3 is CASSEAGEAFF.

A note on this clone: With the read ending 3 residues before the CDR3 end, the germline J gene is used to fill in that end. V gene TRBV19 combines with J gene TRBJ2-2, with 7 nucleotides matching TRBD1. The CDR3 consists of 14 residues. Losses at the gene ends were 6 bases for V and 7 bases for J; bases not matched to a gene: 8. Germline CDR1 LNHDA, CDR2 SQIVND (reference sequence). Incomplete CDR3 DNA: TGTGCCAGTAGACCGGGACAGACCCTCGGGGAG. This gives the protein CASRPGQTLGE. From start to end, the CDR3 is CASRPGQTLGELFF.

At least ten counts were recorded for this clone. With the read ending 3 residues before the CDR3 end, the germline J gene is used to fill in that end. The chain is built from TRBV4-2 and TRBJ1-2; TRBD1 matches 10 bases. This CDR3 contains 19 residues. Germline V CDR1 and CDR2: LGHNA, YNFKEQ. V lost 2 bases, J lost 2 bases, and 14 bases stayed unmatched. Incomplete CDR3 DNA: TGTGCCAGCAGCCAACTCACCCGGGACAGGGGATTGTTCAACTATGGC. Translated: CASSQLTRDRGLFNYG. The entire CDR3 is CASSQLTRDRGLFNYGYTF.

A note on this clone: The read terminates 3 residues ahead of where the CDR3 ends, so the germline J gene completes it. This chain connects TRBV18 to TRBJ2-5, with D possibly being TRBD1 (5 bases). V was pared by 5 bases and J by 6 bases, with 16 bases between. Germline-derived CDR1 and CDR2 are KGHSH and LQKENI. CDR3 length equals 14 residues. Partial CDR3 DNA: TGTGCCAGCTCAACCTCAGGGATGGTACAGACC. It translates to CASSTSGMVQT. The full-length CDR3 reads as CASSTSGMVQTQYF.

Regarding this clone: The sequenced fragment ends 3 residues before the CDR3 boundary, so the rest is inferred from the germline J gene. V gene TRBV2 combines with J gene TRBJ2-6; no reliable D call. In germline, CDR1 is SNHLY, CDR2 FYNNEI. CDR3 length: 15 amino acids. V was cut by 6 bases and J by 0 bases, with 9 bases left in between. The CDR3 reads CASSLLRSGANVLTF. CDR3 DNA (partial): TGTGCCAGCAGCCTACTGCGCTCTGGGGCCAACGTC.

This clone was counted a few times. The read is 3 residues too short to cover the CDR3 end, so that end is filled in from the germline J gene. This rearrangement joins TRBV19 to TRBJ2-1, with D perhaps TRBD1 (5 bases). Germline V gene sequence: CDR1 LNHDA, CDR2 SQIVND (reference sequence). The CDR3 extends over 14 amino acids. The V gene lost 5 bases and the J gene lost 4 bases, with 12 bases spanning the gap. CDR3 DNA, as far as it was read: TGTGCCAGTAGTTCAGGGCTGGGGTACAATGAG. It yields the protein CASSSGLGYNE. In full, the CDR3 is CASSSGLGYNEQFF.

The sample holds many counts of this clone. The CDR3 end falls 3 residues outside the read, so it is completed with the germline J gene. V gene TRBV14 combines with J gene TRBJ2-7; 12 bases line up with TRBD1. The CDR3 is 15 amino acids. Trimming took 4 bases from V and 3 from J; bases not matched to a gene: 4. Germline lookup yields CDR1 SGHDN and CDR2 FVKESK. CDR3 DNA, as far as it was read: TGTGCCAGCAGCCGAGGGACAGGGGGCTTCTACGAG. Its translation is CASSRGTGGFYE. The whole CDR3 is CASSRGTGGFYEQYF.

As regards this clone: The CDR3 is cut off 3 residues early in the read; its end comes from the germline J gene. The chain recombines TRBV5-6 with TRBJ2-1; 9 positions match TRBD1. The CDR3 has 13 residues. Germline V lookup: CDR1 SGHDT, CDR2 YYEEEE. V dropped 4 bases and J dropped 8; count of bases not matched to a gene: 4. Partial CDR3 DNA: TGTGCCAGCAGCCGGGACAGGGTGCATGAG. Translated, it gives CASSRDRVHE. The complete CDR3 protein is CASSRDRVHEQFF. The variable domain in full, completed from reference TRBV5-6 and TRBJ2-1, reads DAGVTQSPTHLIKTRGQQVTLRCSPKSGHDTVSWYQQALGQGPQFIFQYYEEEERQRGNFPDRFSGHQFPNYSSELNVNALLLGDSALYLCASSRDRVHEQFFGPGTRLTVL.

This clone came up a few times. CDR3 protein: CASSSLAGVGGELFF. The CDR3 DNA, read in part, is TGTGCCAGCAGCAGCCTAGCGGGGGTTGGCGGGGAG. The genes are TRBV7-8 and TRBJ2-2, with 10 bases identical to TRBD2. Coverage ceases 3 residues before the CDR3 finishes, and the germline J gene fills in the end. V shed 5 bases and J 7 bases; nucleotides not matched to a gene: 7. The CDR3 runs 15 residues. Germline V gives CDR1 SGHVS, CDR2 FQNEAQ.

This clone was picked up a small number of times. The CDR3 spells CASRSGGLYPYEQYF. Partial CDR3 DNA: TGTGCCAGCAGGTCGGGGGGATTATACCCCTACGAG. V and J are TRBV2 and TRBJ2-7; TRBD2 matches 7 bases. The CDR3 is cut off 3 residues early in the read; its end comes from the germline J gene. V shed 6 bases and J 2 bases; nucleotides not matched to a gene: 10. The CDR3 contains 15 residues. CDR1 SNHLY and CDR2 FYNNEI come from the germline V gene. Full variable domain (outside the CDR3, taken from reference TRBV2 and TRBJ2-7): EPEVTQTPSHQVTQMGQEVILRCVPISNHLYFYWYRQILGQKVEFLVSFYNNEISEKSEIFDDQFSVERPDGSNFTLKIRSTKLEDSAMYFCASRSGGLYPYEQYFGPGTRLTVT.

With regard to this clone: The read ends 3 residues shy of where the CDR3 ends; the end is completed using the germline J gene. J is TRBJ1-5 and V is TRBV2; TRBD1 matches 9 bases. The CDR3 is 15 residues long. The germline CDR1 and CDR2 sequences are SNHLY and FYNNEI. V was pared by 6 bases and J by 0 bases, with 3 bases of the junction left unmatched. The CDR3 sequence: CASRDRGYSNQPQHF. Partial CDR3 DNA: TGTGCCAGCAGGGACAGGGGATATAGCAATCAGCCC.

This clone was picked up a small number of times. The DNA read from the CDR3 is TGTGCCAGTAGGACAGGGTCGTCATCCCCTGAA. Translating gives CASRTGSSSPE. The CDR3 in its entirety is CASRTGSSSPEAFF. The V and J genes are TRBV19 and TRBJ1-1; 7 nucleotides line up with TRBD1. The read stops 3 residues short of the end of the CDR3; the missing end is completed from the germline J gene. V shed 6 bases, J shed 6 bases, and the junction held 10 bases outside the gene matches. CDR3 length: 14 amino acids. The germline V gene encodes CDR1 LNHDA and CDR2 SQIVND (reference sequence). The entire variable domain, with the rest obtained from reference TRBV19 and TRBJ1-1, is as follows: DGGITQSPKYLFRKEGQNVTLSCEQNLNHDAMYWYRQDPGQGLRLIYYSQIVNDFQKGDIAEGYSVSREKKESFPLTVTSAQKNPTAFYLCASRTGSSSPEAFFGQGTRLTVV.

This clone was recorded at least ten times. The CDR3 end falls 3 residues outside the read, so it is completed with the germline J gene. V gene TRBV7-2 combines with J gene TRBJ1-1, with D unresolved. Trimming stripped 5 bases from V and 0 bases from J, with 10 bases between. Germline CDR1 SGHTA, CDR2 FQGNSA. The CDR3 sequence is 14 residues long. This CDR3 reads CASSLVLMNTEAFF. Partial CDR3 DNA: TGTGCCAGCAGCCTGGTACTTATGAACACTGAA.

Concerning this clone itself: The read terminates 3 residues ahead of where the CDR3 ends, so the germline J gene completes it. The V and J genes are TRBV2 and TRBJ1-2; D is undetermined. Germline V gene sequence: CDR1 SNHLY, CDR2 FYNNEI. V was clipped by 4 bases and J by 4 bases, with 16 bases between them. There are 15 residues in the CDR3. The DNA read from the CDR3 is TGTGCCAGCAGTGCGGATGGCAGGCTCGGCTATGGC. Translation: CASSADGRLGYG. The CDR3 as a whole reads CASSADGRLGYGYTF.

In this sample, this clone turned up a few times. The CDR3 extends 3 residues past the end of the read, so its final part is completed from the germline J gene. The chain recombines TRBV18 with TRBJ2-1; maybe TRBD2 (5 bases). The V gene lost 3 bases and the J gene lost 8 bases, with 8 bases spanning the gap. The CDR3 contains 12 residues. The germline V gene encodes CDR1 KGHSH and CDR2 LQKENI. Here the CDR3 reads CASSPERDEQFF. The DNA read from the CDR3 is TGTGCCAGCTCACCCGAGAGGGATGAG.

This clone was seen only a few times. Read data end 3 residues before the CDR3 end; the end is taken from the germline J gene. The rearrangement links TRBV7-8 to TRBJ2-3; 7 nucleotides line up with TRBD1. The V gene end was trimmed by 5 bases and the J gene end by 1 base; junction bases not matched to a gene: 9. The CDR3 sequence is 16 residues long. CDR1 is SGHVS, CDR2 FQNEAQ, per germline. This CDR3 is CASSARQGLGTDTQYF. The sequenced CDR3 bases are TGTGCCAGCAGCGCTCGACAGGGTTTAGGCACAGATACG.

As for this clone: The read ends 3 residues early relative to the CDR3; the germline J gene fills the gap. The same CDR3 is also encoded by other DNA sequences in this sample. V is TRBV29-1 and J is TRBJ2-1, with a weak D call TRBD2 (6 bases). Germline assignment: CDR1 SQVTM and CDR2 ANQGSEA. V shed 3 bases and J shed 7 bases, with 10 bases lying between them. The CDR3 contains 12 residues. The DNA read from the CDR3 is TGCAGCGTTGAGGGCGGGGCGAATGAG. Amino acids: CSVEGGANE. The whole CDR3 region reads CSVEGGANEQFF.

At least ten counts were recorded for this clone. The read terminates 3 residues ahead of where the CDR3 ends, so the germline J gene completes it. The chain uses TRBV19 and TRBJ1-1, with a weak D call TRBD1 (6 bases). V lost 4 bases, J lost 4 bases, and 22 bases lay in between. The CDR3 has 17 amino acids. Looked up from germline, CDR1 is LNHDA and CDR2 is SQIVND (reference sequence). The sequenced part of the CDR3 DNA is TGTGCCAGTAGTACCTCGCGGCGGGGGCTTGGGGGCACTGAA. Protein product: CASSTSRRGLGGTE. The complete CDR3 reads CASSTSRRGLGGTEAFF.

There are many counts of this clone. The read is 3 residues too short to cover the CDR3 end, so that end is filled in from the germline J gene. The J gene is TRBJ2-1, the V gene TRBV7-3, with D unresolved. Germline V gene lookup returns CDR1 SGHTA and CDR2 FQGTGA. V shed 2 bases and J shed 9 bases, with 14 bases lying between them. This CDR3 region has 14 residues. The CDR3 sequence: CASSLGPDPLEQFF. The covered CDR3 bases are TGTGCCAGCAGCTTAGGGCCCGACCCCCTTGAG.

This clone appeared a few times. The read falls 3 residues short of the CDR3 end, and the missing part is taken from the germline J gene. This chain uses TRBV7-9 with TRBJ2-3, with D possibly TRBD1 on 6 matching bases. The germline V gene has CDR1 SEHNR and CDR2 FQNEAQ (reference sequence). CDR3 length equals 14 residues. V dropped 3 bases and J dropped 6 bases, with 13 bases sitting between them. Incomplete CDR3 DNA: TGTGCCAGCAGCTTTTCACAGGGTCTGGATACG. It is translated as CASSFSQGLDT. The full CDR3 sequence reads CASSFSQGLDTQYF.

To note about this clone: The CDR3 extends 3 residues past the end of the read, so its final part is completed from the germline J gene. The gene calls are TRBV23-1 and TRBJ1-3, with a weak D call TRBD1 (6 bases). TRBV23-1 is an ORF, and what it does is uncertain. This CDR3 spans 20 amino acids. The germline V and J ends were trimmed by 2 bases and 0 bases, with 23 bases remaining between them. The CDR3 protein is CASSQPGGAPRIPSGNTIYF. The part of the CDR3 DNA that was read is TGCGCCAGCAGTCAACCCGGGGGGGCACCGAGAATCCCCTCTGGAAACACC.

A note on this clone: The read terminates 3 residues ahead of where the CDR3 ends, so the germline J gene completes it. This sequence joins TRBV18 and TRBJ1-2, with TRBD1 matching over 10 bases. Germline V gene sequence: CDR1 KGHSH, CDR2 LQKENI. The CDR3 length is 13 residues. V shed 8 bases and J 5 bases; nucleotides not matched to a gene: 5. The DNA read from the CDR3 is TGTGCCAGCCACCCGGGACAGGGGTATGGC. Translation: CASHPGQGYG. In full, the CDR3 is CASHPGQGYGYTF. The whole variable domain, remainder taken from reference TRBV18 and TRBJ1-2, is NAGVMQNPRHLVRRRGQEARLRCSPMKGHSHVYWYRQLPEEGLKFMVYLQKENIIDESGMPKERFSAEFPKEGPSILRIQQVVRGDSAAYFCASHPGQGYGYTFGSGTRLTVV.

In the case of this clone: The CDR3 end is not reached by the read, which stops 3 residues before it; the germline J gene fills it in. The genes are TRBV2 and TRBJ2-7; D possibly corresponds to TRBD1 (5 bases). This CDR3 has 12 amino acids. The V and J ends lost 6 bases and 4 bases respectively, with 10 bases between them. Germline-derived CDR1 and CDR2 are SNHLY and FYNNEI. Incomplete CDR3 DNA: TGTGCCAGCAGCCTACAGGATTACGAG. It is translated as CASSLQDYE. The full CDR3 is CASSLQDYEQYF.

Note on this clone: The sequence runs out 3 residues before the end of the CDR3; the remainder is reconstructed from the germline J gene. The rearrangement links TRBV6-1 to TRBJ1-1; D is perhaps TRBD1 (6 bases). V was pared by 4 bases and J by 6 bases, with 18 bases between. This CDR3 is built from 15 residues. Germline CDR1 MNHNS, CDR2 SASEGT. The sequenced CDR3 bases are TGTGCCAGCAGTGGTCACAGGGTGGGGACCCCTGAA. As protein: CASSGHRVGTPE. The full CDR3 protein reads CASSGHRVGTPEAFF.

Concerning this clone itself: The read falls 3 residues short of the CDR3 end, and the missing part is taken from the germline J gene. The J gene is TRBJ2-3, the V gene TRBV19; D call uncertain. CDR1 and CDR2 from the germline V gene are LNHDA and SQIVND (reference sequence). V was trimmed by 3 bases and J by 2 bases, leaving 9 bases between them. The CDR3 is made up of 14 amino acids. This CDR3 reads CASSITADTDTQYF. The part of the CDR3 DNA that was read is TGTGCCAGTAGTATTACTGCTGACACAGATACG. Drawing the rest from reference TRBV19 and TRBJ2-3, the complete variable domain is DGGITQSPKYLFRKEGQNVTLSCEQNLNHDAMYWYRQDPGQGLRLIYYSQIVNDFQKGDIAEGYSVSREKKESFPLTVTSAQKNPTAFYLCASSITADTDTQYFGPGTRLTVL.